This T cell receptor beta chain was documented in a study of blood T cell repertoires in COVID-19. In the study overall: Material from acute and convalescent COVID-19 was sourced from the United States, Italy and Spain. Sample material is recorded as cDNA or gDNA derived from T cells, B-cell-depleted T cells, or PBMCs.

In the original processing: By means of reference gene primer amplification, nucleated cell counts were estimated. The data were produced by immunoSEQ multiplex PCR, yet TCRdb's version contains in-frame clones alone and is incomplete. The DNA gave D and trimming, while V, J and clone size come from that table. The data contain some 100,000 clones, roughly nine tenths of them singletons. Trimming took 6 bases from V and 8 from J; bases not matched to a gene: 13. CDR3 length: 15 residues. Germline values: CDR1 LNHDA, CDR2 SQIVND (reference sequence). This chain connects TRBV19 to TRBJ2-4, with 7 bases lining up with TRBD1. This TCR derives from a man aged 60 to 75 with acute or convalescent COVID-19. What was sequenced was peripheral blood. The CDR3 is CASRYAQGPTHIQYF. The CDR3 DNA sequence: TGTGCCAGTAGATACGCACAGGGGCCCACGCACATTCAGTACTTC. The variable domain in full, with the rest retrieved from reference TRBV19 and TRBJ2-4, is DGGITQSPKYLFRKEGQNVTLSCEQNLNHDAMYWYRQDPGQGLRLIYYSQIVNDFQKGDIAEGYSVSREKKESFPLTVTSAQKNPTAFYLCASRYAQGPTHIQYFGAGTRLSVL.